These 29 T cell receptor beta chains were all obtained from the same sample, sequenced in a study of metastatic and nonmetastatic thyroid tumors. Using MiXCR, TCRdb reanalyzed the PCR reads. In the table there are approximately 24,000 clones, approximately 22% of which are singletons. The entire patient cohort was treatment-naive prior to thyroid surgery. Sequencing used blood. These receptors all come from a male donor with papillary thyroid cancer or a benign thyroid nodule (not recorded which). Some clones in this sample may be carry-over from other donors' samples.

By share, this clone ranks as medium-sized. The chain joins TRBV6-4 to TRBJ2-1; 7 bases are shared with TRBD1. Germline-derived CDR1 and CDR2 are MRHNA and SNTAGT. This CDR3 comprises 14 residues. Losses at the gene ends were 6 bases for V and 6 bases for J; bases not matched to a gene: 8. The CDR3 loop is CASSQGDNSNEQFF. The CDR3 bases are TGTGCCAGCAGCCAGGGGGATAATAGCAATGAGCAGTTCTTC.

This chain joins TRBV12-3 or TRBV12-4 and TRBJ1-6; TRBD1 matches 7 bases. This CDR3 is built from 15 residues. Trimming at V came to 2 bases and at J to 6 bases, leaving 4 bases not matched to a gene. CDR3 sequence reads: CASSLRQGLNSPLHF. The CDR3 DNA reads as TGTGCCAGCAGTTTAAGACAGGGTCTTAATTCACCCCTCCACTTT.

A few counts support this clone. The genes are TRBV28 and TRBJ2-7; the D gene is possibly TRBD2 (5 bases). In germline, CDR1 is MDHEN, CDR2 SYDVKM. Trimming removed 4 bases at V and 3 bases at J, with 16 bases between. This CDR3 comprises 15 residues. CDR3 DNA sequence: TGTGCCAGCAGTTCGGAACTAGAGGTAATCTACGAGCAGTACTTC. Its protein product is CASSSELEVIYEQYF.

J is TRBJ2-2 and V is TRBV18, with 12 bases that match TRBD2. V lost 0 bases to trimming and J lost 2 bases; unmatched junction nucleotides: 4. CDR1 and CDR2 from the germline V gene are KGHSH and LQKENI. CDR3 length equals 18 residues. The CDR3 nucleotides read TGTGCCAGCTCACCACCGAATGGACTAGCGGGAAACACCGGGGAGCTGTTTTTT. Translation: CASSPPNGLAGNTGELFF.

This clone appeared many times. The same CDR3 can be traced to other DNA sequences in this sample. The CDR3 here is CASTGQVAYEQYF. The DNA of the CDR3 is TGCGCCAGCACGGGACAGGTGGCCTACGAGCAGTACTTC. The genes are TRBV5-1 and TRBJ2-7; 8 bases fit TRBD1. Per the germline V gene, CDR1 is SGHRS and CDR2 is YFSETQ. The CDR3 runs to 13 residues. V gave up 6 bases and J gave up 2 bases; unmatched junction bases: 4.

The table lists this clone with many counts. The J gene is TRBJ2-7, the V gene TRBV28; D is unclear. V was pared by 5 bases and J by 0 bases, with 2 bases between. The germline V gene has CDR1 MDHEN and CDR2 SYDVKM. CDR3 length: 11 amino acids. Here the CDR3 DNA reads TGTGCCAGCAGTGCCTCCTACGAGCAGTACTTC. Amino acids: CASSASYEQYF.

V gene TRBV29-1 combines with J gene TRBJ1-1; D call uncertain. This CDR3 has 11 residues. CDR1 is SQVTM and CDR2 is ANQGSEA in the germline V gene. The V and J ends lost 4 bases and 6 bases respectively, with 9 bases between them. Written as DNA, the CDR3 is TGCAGCGTTGTGGAGGGTGCTGAAGCTTTCTTT. It translates to CSVVEGAEAFF.

The sample holds many counts of this clone. The chain carries TRBV9 and TRBJ1-2; a weak D match, TRBD1 (5 bases). Trimming stripped 3 bases from V and 5 bases from J, with 14 bases between. The CDR3 totals 14 residues. Germline values: CDR1 SGDLS, CDR2 YYNGEE. DNA of the CDR3: TGTGCCAGCAGCGCCCTAACAGGACTTTATGGCTACACCTTC. It specifies CASSALTGLYGYTF.

This clone was observed at least ten times. The rearrangement uses TRBV5-1 and TRBJ2-7; 12 bases match TRBD2. Losses at the gene ends were 4 bases for V and 3 bases for J; bases not matched to a gene: 5. Germline CDR1 reads SGHRS; CDR2 reads YFSETQ. This CDR3 has 15 amino acids. CDR3 in amino acids: CASSLTSGGDYEQYF. CDR3 nucleotides: TGCGCCAGCAGCCTGACTAGCGGGGGTGACTACGAGCAGTACTTC.

The V gene is TRBV5-1, the J gene TRBJ1-1; D gene uncertain. CDR1 and CDR2 (germline): SGHRS, YFSETQ. V was trimmed by 0 bases and J by 1 base, leaving 7 bases between them. The CDR3 has 14 residues. The CDR3 spells CASSLDGRNTEAFF. The DNA of the CDR3 is TGCGCCAGCAGCTTGGACGGCAGGAACACTGAAGCTTTCTTT.

In this sample, this clone turned up a few times. The chain couples TRBV20-1 to TRBJ2-5, with 7 bases fitting TRBD2. Germline V gives CDR1 DFQATT, CDR2 SNEGSKA (reference sequence). J lost 0 bases, V lost 0 bases, and 7 bases had no gene match. This CDR3 is 16 amino acids long. CDR3 coding DNA: TGCAGTGCTAGAGAACAGGCGGGAGACCACCAAGAGACCCAGTACTTC. Encoded protein: CSAREQAGDHQETQYF.

This clone was counted many times. Being one base from a much bigger clone, this may be a read error. Other DNA sequences in the sample encode the same CDR3. The V gene is TRBV19, the J gene TRBJ1-1; D is undetermined. Germline V gene lookup returns CDR1 LNHDA and CDR2 SQIVND (reference sequence). This CDR3 is 13 amino acids long. In DNA, the CDR3 is TGTGCCAGTAGTATAATACTGAACACTGAAGCCTTCTTT. Protein sequence: CASSIILNTEAFF.

This clone was detected many times. The rearrangement links TRBV5-1 to TRBJ1-6, with D perhaps matching TRBD1 (6 bases). V dropped 0 bases and J dropped 8 bases, with 6 bases sitting between them. CDR3 length equals 13 residues. Germline V gene data show CDR1 as SGHRS and CDR2 as YFSETQ. In DNA, the CDR3 is TGCGCCAGCAGCTTGGGACAGGATTCACCCCTCCACTTT. Protein product: CASSLGQDSPLHF. Looking up the rest from reference TRBV5-1 and TRBJ1-6 gives the full variable domain: KAGVTQTPRYLIKTRGQQVTLSCSPISGHRSVSWYQQTPGQGLQFLFEYFSETQRNKGNFPGRFSGRQFSNSRSEMNVSTLELGDSALYLCASSLGQDSPLHFGNGTRLTVT.

In the case of this clone: One end of the junction fails to match germline, which may point to a read error. Other DNA sequences within the sample encode an identical CDR3. This chain joins TRBV5-6 and TRBJ1-2; D possibly corresponds to TRBD1 (6 bases). From germline, CDR1 is SGHDT and CDR2 YYEEEE. There are 13 residues in the CDR3. This chain's CDR3 is CASSPTGKHGYTF. CDR3 nucleotides: TGTGCCAGCAGCCCCACAGGGAAACATGGCTACACCTTT.

V is TRBV28 and J is TRBJ2-7, with 7 bases matching TRBD1. This CDR3 region has 15 residues. The V gene's germline CDR1 is MDHEN and CDR2 SYDVKM. V lost 5 bases to trimming and J lost 4 bases; unmatched junction nucleotides: 11. CDR3 nucleotides: TGTGCCAGCAGTCCCCAACGGGGACAGCCTTACGAGCAGTACTTC. Amino acids: CASSPQRGQPYEQYF.

This clone was found a few times. J is TRBJ2-1 and V is TRBV19; D call uncertain. The germline CDR1 and CDR2 sequences are LNHDA and SQIVND (reference sequence). This CDR3 has 15 amino acids. Between the trimmed V and J ends, which lost 1 base and 7 bases, there was a span of 14 bases. DNA of the CDR3: TGTGCCAGTAGTATAGGTGATCAAATCGGTAATGAGCAGTTCTTC. This sequence encodes CASSIGDQIGNEQFF.

This rearrangement joins TRBV7-2 to TRBJ2-7; D is uncertain. The CDR3 length is 14 residues. V was trimmed by 1 base and J by 1 base, leaving 8 bases between them. Germline lookup yields CDR1 SGHTA and CDR2 FQGNSA. This CDR3 reads CASSLVPHSYEQYF. CDR3 coding DNA: TGTGCCAGCAGCTTAGTTCCGCATTCCTACGAGCAGTACTTC.

This chain links TRBV6-2 or TRBV6-3 with TRBJ2-1, with no clear D. From germline, CDR1 is MNHEY and CDR2 SVGEGT. This CDR3 contains 15 residues. V gave up 2 bases and J gave up 3 bases, with 11 bases separating them. The CDR3 DNA follows: TGTGCCAGCAGTTACCCGGCTAGAAACTACAATGAGCAGTTCTTC. Protein sequence: CASSYPARNYNEQFF.

This clone has only a few counts. Since a much larger clone is just one base distant, this may be a read error. The same CDR3 can be traced to other DNA sequences in this sample. V is TRBV29-1 and J is TRBJ1-2; 8 bases map to TRBD1. Germline values: CDR1 SQVTM, CDR2 ANQGSEA. There are 14 residues in the CDR3. The ends lost 3 bases at V and 8 bases at J; junction bases unmatched: 11. Here the CDR3 reads CSVDPDRGSGGYTF. Written as DNA, the CDR3 is TGCAGCGTTGACCCCGACAGGGGTTCTGGAGGCTACACCTTC.

This clone is termed medium-sized. The V and J genes are TRBV6-5 and TRBJ2-7; unclear D gene. The length of the CDR3 is 15 residues. V was cut by 0 bases and J by 6 bases, with 15 bases left in between. Per germline, CDR1 MNHEY and CDR2 SVGAGI. The CDR3 coding sequence is TGTGCCAGCAGTTACTCCACGGGTCCAGCCATCGAGCAGTACTTC. Encoded protein: CASSYSTGPAIEQYF.

Only one count was recorded for this clone. The chain recombines TRBV5-1 with TRBJ2-3; D call uncertain. Trimming took 0 bases from V and 0 from J, leaving 8 bases between them. The germline V gene encodes CDR1 SGHRS and CDR2 YFSETQ. The CDR3 is 15 amino acids. The DNA of the CDR3 is TGCGCCAGCAGCTTGGAACAGCCAAGCACAGATACGCAGTATTTT. Its translation is CASSLEQPSTDTQYF.

This chain links TRBV6-4 with TRBJ2-3; TRBD2 agrees at 9 bases. Germline lookup yields CDR1 MRHNA and CDR2 SNTAGT. Trimming cost V 10 bases and J 9 bases; bases outside gene matches: 14. This CDR3 is built from 14 residues. The CDR3 sequence is CATSSGRPVGTQYF. CDR3 sequence (DNA): TGTGCCACCTCCAGCGGGAGGCCGGTCGGGACGCAGTATTTT.

Ten or more counts support this clone. This chain links TRBV19 with TRBJ1-5; D unresolved. Trimming took off 9 bases at V and 0 bases at J, with 15 bases between the two ends. The germline gives CDR1 LNHDA, CDR2 SQIVND (reference sequence). CDR3 size: 15 residues. The DNA of the CDR3 is TGTGCCAGATATGCTGGATTCGCTAGCAATCAGCCCCAGCATTTT. It is translated as CARYAGFASNQPQHF.

The chain recombines TRBV7-3 with TRBJ2-2; D call uncertain. There are 13 residues in the CDR3. Germline V lookup: CDR1 SGHTA, CDR2 FQGTGA. Between the trimmed V and J ends, which lost 5 bases and 7 bases, there was a span of 11 bases. CDR3 nucleotide sequence: TGTGCCAGCAGCCCGAAACTTGGCGGGGAGCTGTTTTTT. Translated: CASSPKLGGELFF. Together with reference TRBV7-3 and TRBJ2-2, the CDR3 gives the full variable domain: GAGVSQTPSNKVTEKGKYVELRCDPISGHTALYWYRQSLGQGPEFLIYFQGTGAADDSGLPNDRFFAVRPEGSVSTLKIQRTERGDSAVYLCASSPKLGGELFFGEGSRLTVL.

This clone was picked up a small number of times. V and J are TRBV12-3 or TRBV12-4 and TRBJ1-2; D call uncertain. The CDR3 covers 12 residues. Between the trimmed V and J ends, which lost 4 bases and 8 bases, there was a span of 11 bases. CDR3 protein: CASSSRAFGYTF. The CDR3 nucleotides are TGTGCCAGCAGTTCCCGGGCCTTCGGCTACACCTTC.

The table lists this clone with many counts. The chain couples TRBV28 to TRBJ2-3; TRBD2 aligns across 8 bases. Germline-derived CDR1 and CDR2 are MDHEN and SYDVKM. This CDR3 comprises 16 residues. The junction had 9 bases not matched to a gene; V was cut back by 4 bases and J by 3 bases. The CDR3 here is CASSSAGGRTTDTQYF. As DNA, the CDR3 is TGTGCCAGCAGTTCGGCGGGAGGCCGAACAACAGATACGCAGTATTTT.

This clone was counted between two and nine times. The J gene is TRBJ2-1, the V gene TRBV7-9; no reliable D call. This CDR3 spans 12 amino acids. Germline V gene sequence: CDR1 SEHNR, CDR2 FQNEAQ (reference sequence). V shed 5 bases and J shed 8 bases, with 10 bases lying between them. The DNA for the CDR3 is TGTGCCAGCAGCCGGACCGCTTATGAGCAGTTCTTC. The encoded protein is CASSRTAYEQFF.

The chain couples TRBV18 to TRBJ2-1, with 7 bases matching TRBD1. Germline values: CDR1 KGHSH, CDR2 LQKENI. The CDR3 runs to 16 residues. V lost 6 bases to trimming and J lost 6 bases; unmatched junction nucleotides: 14. The CDR3 here is CASSRQGEPPPNEQFF. CDR3 coding DNA: TGTGCCAGCTCGCGGCAGGGGGAACCGCCCCCCAATGAGCAGTTCTTC.

This clone was counted only a few times. The V call is TRBV28, the J call TRBJ1-1; D not resolved. V lost 6 bases, J lost 2 bases, and 13 bases lay in between. CDR3 length: 14 residues. Germline V gene data show CDR1 as MDHEN and CDR2 as SYDVKM. The CDR3 is CASSPGRPNTEAFF. CDR3 sequence (DNA): TGTGCCAGCAGCCCCGGACGACCTAACACTGAAGCTTTCTTT.